The present entry profiles one T cell receptor beta chain with its context. Libraries were prepared by immunoSEQ multiplex PCR; TCRdb keeps only in-frame clonotypes and omits some of them. The sample lists hundreds of thousands of clones; 80% to 85% were seen once. The CDR3 loop spans 14 amino acids. The V and J ends lost 8 bases and 8 bases respectively, with 22 bases between them. Germline V gene data show CDR1 as GTSNPN and CDR2 as SVGIG (reference sequence). These data come from a study of blood T cell repertoires in COVID-19. The V and J genes are TRBV30 and TRBJ2-1; tentative D call: TRBD1 (5 bases). The sequence came from a man aged 35-49 years who had been exposed to COVID-19. The sample was PBMCs or T cells enriched from blood (not recorded which). CDR3 region: CAGWGGFRADEQFF. The CDR3 DNA reads as TGTGCCGGTTGGGGTGGGTTCAGGGCCGATGAGCAGTTCTTC.